One sample yielded the 10 T cell receptor beta chains listed below, sequenced in a study of CD8 T cells in ankylosing spondylitis. Study outcomes and limitations: It appeared that ankylosing spondylitis blood was characterized by a TCR beta motif of under ten highly homologous variants.

TCRdb fed the 5' RACE reads into MiXCR, producing one record per CDR3 protein. The sample has roughly 700,000 distinct CDR3 sequences; roughly 19% are singletons. Their antigens are not known. The material sequenced was blood, either unsorted or a sorted T cell fraction (not recorded which). These receptors all stem from a male donor with ankylosing spondylitis.

In its sample, this clonotype was seen a few times. The rearrangement links TRBV6-5 to TRBJ2-1; D is uncertain. The germline CDR1 and CDR2 sequences are MNHEY and SVGAGI. CDR3 length equals 14 residues. Trimming shortened V by 2 bases and J by 8 bases, and 13 bases separated the two germline ends. The CDR3 sequence is CASSYNTWTDEQFF. As DNA, the CDR3 is TGTGCCAGCAGTTACAACACCTGGACCGATGAGCAGTTCTTC.

This chain joins TRBV6-4 and TRBJ2-1; possibly TRBD1 or TRBD2 for D (6 bases each). The V end was cut by 4 bases, the J end by 7 bases, with 17 bases between. Germline loops: CDR1 MRHNA, CDR2 SNTAGT. This CDR3 has 15 amino acids. The CDR3 DNA reads as TGTGCCAGCAGTGTAAGGGGGGAGGTCCGTAATGAGCAGTTCTTC. Its translation is CASSVRGEVRNEQFF.

This chain links TRBV29-1 with TRBJ2-7; D perhaps matches TRBD1 (6 bases). With 6 bases removed from V and 0 bases from J, the gap between germline ends came to 12 bases. The germline gives CDR1 SQVTM, CDR2 ANQGSEA. The CDR3 covers 13 residues. The CDR3 DNA reads TGCAGCGTCCCCGGACAGCTCTCCTACGAGCAGTACTTC. Amino acids: CSVPGQLSYEQYF.

The sample holds a few counts of this clonotype. The V call is TRBV9, the J call TRBJ1-1; D unclear. Germline V gene data show CDR1 as SGDLS and CDR2 as YYNGEE. The CDR3 covers 13 residues. Trimming pared 0 bases from V and 1 base from J, leaving 4 bases between. The CDR3 DNA follows: TGTGCCAGCAGCGTAGAGTGGAACACTGAAGCTTTCTTT. Residues: CASSVEWNTEAFF.

This chain uses TRBV29-1 with TRBJ1-1, with D possibly being TRBD1 (6 bases). Germline values: CDR1 SQVTM, CDR2 ANQGSEA. The CDR3 has 15 residues. Trimming cost V 4 bases and J 4 bases, with 19 bases left between them. The CDR3: CSVVPIQGFGTEAFF. The DNA for the CDR3 is TGCAGCGTTGTCCCAATCCAGGGGTTTGGCACTGAAGCTTTCTTT.

The gene calls are TRBV29-1 and TRBJ1-1; 8 positions agree with TRBD1. The germline gives CDR1 SQVTM, CDR2 ANQGSEA. V lost 6 bases, J lost 4 bases, and 10 bases stayed unmatched. The CDR3 spans 14 residues. The CDR3 sequence: CSVDDRGLSTEAFF. As DNA, the CDR3 is TGCAGCGTGGATGACAGGGGATTGAGCACTGAAGCTTTCTTT.

This clonotype was observed a single time. This chain connects TRBV25-1 to TRBJ2-1, with D perhaps TRBD1 or TRBD2 (5 bases each). V was clipped by 4 bases and J by 9 bases, with 19 bases between them. CDR1 and CDR2 (germline): MGHDK, SYGVNS. The CDR3 covers 15 residues. The CDR3 DNA reads TGTGCCAGCAGTGCCCTTTTGGACCGGGGCGGTGAGCAGTTCTTC. Translated, it gives CASSALLDRGGEQFF.

This clonotype was observed a handful of times. The chain employs TRBV6-2 or TRBV6-3 and TRBJ2-1; 7 nucleotides line up with TRBD2. V dropped 8 bases and J dropped 4; count of bases not matched to a gene: 11. CDR3 length: 15 amino acids. Germline CDR1 is MNHEY and CDR2 is SVGEGT. The CDR3 loop reads CASGPRAGVYNEQFF. Written as DNA, the CDR3 is TGTGCCAGCGGCCCGCGGGCGGGGGTGTACAATGAGCAGTTCTTC.

This clonotype was picked up many times. One end of the junction fails to match germline, which may point to a read error. CDR3 sequence: CASSLTSASTDTQYF. As DNA, the CDR3 is TGCGCCAGCAGCTTGACTAGCGCTAGCACAGATACGCAGTATTTT. This rearrangement joins TRBV7-3 to TRBJ2-3, with 8 bases aligning to TRBD2. There are 15 residues in the CDR3. The germline V gene has CDR1 SGHTA and CDR2 FQGTGA.

This rearrangement joins TRBV2 to TRBJ2-5, with D perhaps matching TRBD2 (6 bases). Germline lookup yields CDR1 SNHLY and CDR2 FYNNEI. This CDR3 is 16 amino acids long. Trimming took 7 bases from V and 0 from J, leaving 18 bases between them. CDR3 sequence: CASTFLRDSNQETQYF. DNA for the CDR3: TGTGCCAGCACTTTCCTCCGGGACTCCAACCAAGAGACCCAGTACTTC. The full variable domain, in which reference TRBV2 and TRBJ2-5 provide the parts outside the CDR3, is EPEVTQTPSHQVTQMGQEVILRCVPISNHLYFYWYRQILGQKVEFLVSFYNNEISEKSEIFDDQFSVERPDGSNFTLKIRSTKLEDSAMYFCASTFLRDSNQETQYFGPGTRLLVL.